The entry below gives a single TCR beta chain sequence along with its context. This CDR3 contains 12 residues. The V and J ends lost 5 bases and 5 bases respectively, with 7 bases between them. Germline assignment: CDR1 LNHDA and CDR2 SQIVND (reference sequence). The data originate from a study of cytomegalovirus exposure and HLA in healthy donors. 60 Vbeta and 13 Jbeta primers were used in PCR. Methods used by the authors: About 11 million of some 80 million unique TCR beta chains were shared, per a later count. This table comes from immunoSEQ multiplex PCR, and its TCRdb copy is limited to in-frame clones, with some not included. D and trimming were read from the DNA, whereas the V and J calls and clone size are those reported in that table. The repertoire holds some 120,000 clones, roughly 80% seen once, with 2.5% to 3.5% in the top ten.

This chain uses TRBV19 with TRBJ1-3; no clear D. The receptor's source is a male donor in good health and CMV-seronegative. Sequenced sample: PBMCs. CDR3 nucleotides: TGTGCCAGTAGTTCCTTAAGAAACACCATATATTTT. It codes for CASSSLRNTIYF.